Presented here are 21 T cell receptor beta chains from one specimen sequenced in a study of TIL therapy for anti-PD-1-resistant metastatic lung cancer. Regarding time point: pre-treatment sample, taken before nivolumab and TIL therapy. Most excised metastases sampled were pleural nodules or supraclavicular lymph nodes. This was the immunoSEQ v3 assay. Profiling relied on immunoSEQ multiplex PCR, and the TCRdb table lists in-frame clones only, not all of them. The sample consists of some 13,000 clones, less than 75% of them appearing once. The source material was tumor tissue, sampled at baseline. All receptors come from a woman between 30 and 80 years old with non-small cell lung cancer.

This rearrangement joins TRBV19 to TRBJ1-5, with TRBD1 identical over 8 bases. From germline, CDR1 is LNHDA and CDR2 SQIVND (reference sequence). The CDR3 length is 15 residues. V lost 3 bases to trimming and J lost 4 bases; unmatched junction nucleotides: 5. This CDR3 is CASSMGGTGNQPQHF. The CDR3 DNA is TGTGCCAGTAGTATGGGCGGGACAGGTAATCAGCCCCAGCATTTT.

The rearrangement joins TRBV19 to TRBJ2-1; 14 nucleotides match TRBD2. The V and J ends lost 0 bases and 6 bases, in that order; junction bases with no gene match: 7. Germline V gene lookup returns CDR1 LNHDA and CDR2 SQIVND (reference sequence). The CDR3 extends over 18 amino acids. CDR3 nucleotides: TGTGCCAGTAGTATAGAGCGGGGACTAGCGGGAGTGGGCAATGAGCAGTTCTTC. Translating it yields CASSIERGLAGVGNEQFF. The variable domain in full, with the rest retrieved from reference TRBV19 and TRBJ2-1, is DGGITQSPKYLFRKEGQNVTLSCEQNLNHDAMYWYRQDPGQGLRLIYYSQIVNDFQKGDIAEGYSVSREKKESFPLTVTSAQKNPTAFYLCASSIERGLAGVGNEQFFGPGTRLTVL.

V and J are TRBV28 and TRBJ2-6; D gene unclear. In germline, CDR1 is MDHEN, CDR2 SYDVKM. Trimming pared 7 bases from V and 0 bases from J, leaving 4 bases between. CDR3 length: 13 residues. CDR3 region: CASTFSGANVLTF. The CDR3 DNA sequence: TGTGCCAGCACCTTCTCTGGGGCCAACGTCCTGACTTTC. Full variable domain (missing parts from reference TRBV28 and TRBJ2-6): DVKVTQSSRYLVKRTGEKVFLECVQDMDHENMFWYRQDPGLGLRLIYFSYDVKMKEKGDIPEGYSVSREKKERFSLILESASTNQTSMYLCASTFSGANVLTFGAGSRLTVL.

The V and J genes are TRBV2 and TRBJ2-7, with no clear D. Trimming shortened V by 6 bases and J by 4 bases, and 7 bases separated the two germline ends. The CDR3 consists of 11 residues. CDR1 SNHLY and CDR2 FYNNEI come from the germline V gene. The CDR3 sequence is CASRDVYEQYF. In DNA form, the CDR3 reads TGTGCCAGCAGGGACGTTTACGAGCAGTACTTC.

The chain links TRBV5-4 to TRBJ1-3, with D maybe TRBD1 (5 bases). Germline CDR1 is SGHNT and CDR2 is YYREEE (reference sequence). The CDR3 consists of 14 residues. V gave up 3 bases and J gave up 4 bases, with 11 bases separating them. CDR3 DNA: TGTGCCAGCAGCTCCGGGACTTACGGAAACACCATATATTTT. Its protein is CASSSGTYGNTIYF.

The V gene is TRBV4-2, the J gene TRBJ1-4; D ambiguous. Germline V gene lookup returns CDR1 LGHNA and CDR2 YNFKEQ. Between the trimmed V and J ends, which lost 1 base and 10 bases, there was a span of 7 bases. CDR3 size: 12 residues. DNA of the CDR3: TGTGCCAGCAGCCAAGGCGGCGGAAAACTGTTTTTT. This translates into CASSQGGGKLFF.

This chain connects TRBV4-3 to TRBJ2-3; 7 bases line up with TRBD2. The V gene's germline CDR1 is LGHNA and CDR2 YSLEER. The trim removed 7 bases at V and 5 bases at J, leaving 9 bases unmatched. CDR3 length equals 14 residues. In nucleotides, the CDR3 is TGCGCCAGCACCAAAATAGGGGAGGGAGATACGCAGTATTTT. Its translation is CASTKIGEGDTQYF.

V is TRBV11-2 and J is TRBJ2-7; 13 bases match TRBD2. The CDR3 sequence is 16 residues long. Germline assignment: CDR1 SGHAT and CDR2 FQNNGV. Losses at the gene ends were 3 bases for V and 3 bases for J; bases not matched to a gene: 5. The CDR3 spells CASSLVLAGGLYEQYF. CDR3 sequence (DNA): TGTGCCAGCAGCTTGGTACTAGCGGGGGGGCTCTACGAGCAGTACTTC.

The gene calls are TRBV23-1 and TRBJ2-4; the D is unclear. TRBV23-1 counts as an open reading frame of uncertain function. This CDR3 has 10 residues. CDR3 sequence: CPADKDIQYF. Written as DNA, the CDR3 is TGCCCCGCGGATAAGGACATTCAGTACTTC.

V and J are TRBV11-2 and TRBJ1-2; D perhaps matches TRBD1 (5 bases). Trimming left V 4 bases short and J 7 bases short, with 16 bases between. The germline V gene encodes CDR1 SGHAT and CDR2 FQNNGV. This CDR3 has 14 amino acids. The CDR3 DNA is TGTGCCAGCAGCTCGCTGACAGTTGGGGTTGGCTACACCTTC. It translates to CASSSLTVGVGYTF.

The chain joins TRBV7-2 to TRBJ2-7; TRBD2 matches at 7 bases. Trimming took 5 bases from V and 2 from J; bases not matched to a gene: 6. Germline values: CDR1 SGHTA, CDR2 FQGNSA. This CDR3 has 14 amino acids. The CDR3 loop reads CASSPTLAAYEQYF. CDR3 DNA sequence: TGTGCCAGCAGCCCTACTCTAGCGGCCTACGAGCAGTACTTC. The complete variable domain, with remaining parts taken from reference TRBV7-2 and TRBJ2-7, reads GAGVSQSPSNKVTEKGKDVELRCDPISGHTALYWYRQSLGQGLEFLIYFQGNSAPDKSGLPSDRFSAERTGGSVSTLTIQRTQQEDSAVYLCASSPTLAAYEQYFGPGTRLTVT.

The chain uses TRBV5-6 and TRBJ2-5; 9 positions match TRBD1. V lost 4 bases and J lost 5; bases outside the gene matches: 9. Looked up from germline, CDR1 is SGHDT and CDR2 is YYEEEE. The length of the CDR3 is 15 residues. The CDR3 nucleotides read TGTGCCAGCAGCGACACGGGACAGGGAAGGGAGACCCAGTACTTC. Translation: CASSDTGQGRETQYF.

The rearrangement links TRBV5-1 to TRBJ1-2; 9 nucleotides match TRBD1. The germline V gene encodes CDR1 SGHRS and CDR2 YFSETQ. V was clipped by 5 bases and J by 8 bases; unmatched bases: 4. The CDR3 contains 12 residues. In nucleotides, the CDR3 is TGCGCCAGCAGTCCGGGACAGGGCGGCTACACCTTC. The encoded protein is CASSPGQGGYTF.

This chain joins TRBV5-1 and TRBJ2-7, with D hard to call. V lost 0 bases and J lost 3, with 7 bases in between. CDR3 size: 13 residues. Germline CDR1 is SGHRS and CDR2 is YFSETQ. The CDR3 protein is CASSLEPNYEQYF. For the CDR3, the DNA is TGCGCCAGCAGCTTGGAACCGAACTACGAGCAGTACTTC.

The J gene is TRBJ1-1, the V gene TRBV11-3, with D maybe TRBD1 (5 bases). V was trimmed by 2 bases and J by 6 bases, leaving 13 bases between them. The germline gives CDR1 SGHNT, CDR2 YENEEA. This CDR3 region has 14 residues. This CDR3 reads CASSLLGGDAEAFF. CDR3 DNA sequence: TGTGCCAGCAGCTTATTAGGCGGGGACGCTGAAGCTTTCTTT.

V and J are TRBV5-1 and TRBJ2-7, with D possibly TRBD2 on 6 matching bases. CDR1 is SGHRS and CDR2 is YFSETQ in the germline V gene. The V gene lost 4 bases and the J gene lost 1 base, with 15 bases spanning the gap. The CDR3 consists of 15 residues. The CDR3 coding sequence is TGCGCCAGCAGCCCCACCGGGACTCGTTCCTACGAGCAGTACTTC. Protein: CASSPTGTRSYEQYF.

The chain links TRBV30 to TRBJ1-5, with D possibly matching TRBD1 (5 bases). This CDR3 is built from 13 residues. The V end was cut by 2 bases, the J end by 6 bases, with 11 bases between. Germline values: CDR1 GTSNPN, CDR2 SVGIG (reference sequence). This CDR3 is CAWSSGLSQPQHF. The CDR3 DNA follows: TGTGCCTGGAGTTCAGGGCTAAGTCAGCCCCAGCATTTT.

This chain uses TRBV29-1 with TRBJ1-1, with no clear D. The CDR3 is made up of 14 amino acids. V dropped 7 bases and J dropped 1 base, with 16 bases sitting between them. CDR1 is SQVTM, CDR2 ANQGSEA, per germline. CDR3 in amino acids: CSAEGSPGNTEAFF. The CDR3 DNA is TGCAGCGCCGAAGGGAGTCCAGGGAACACTGAAGCTTTCTTT.

This chain joins TRBV7-9 and TRBJ2-5; 7 bases line up with TRBD1. Per germline, CDR1 SEHNR and CDR2 FQNEAQ (reference sequence). V trimming: 1 base; J trimming: 6 bases; junction bases outside the gene matches: 2. The CDR3 is made up of 13 amino acids. CDR3 coding DNA: TGTGCCAGCAGCTTAGAGGGGGCCCAGACCCAGTACTTC. It translates to CASSLEGAQTQYF.

The chain links TRBV6-6 to TRBJ2-6; D remains unclear. Trimming took off 6 bases at V and 4 bases at J, with 10 bases between the two ends. The CDR3 is made up of 14 amino acids. Germline V gene lookup returns CDR1 MNHNY and CDR2 SVGAGI (reference sequence). CDR3 nucleotide sequence: TGTGCCAGCAGCCCTGTGGCGGGGGCCAACGTCCTGACTTTC. This translates into CASSPVAGANVLTF.

In this sample, this clone turned up a few times. The chain couples TRBV10-3 to TRBJ1-2; tentative D call: TRBD1 (6 bases). V was pared by 0 bases and J by 6 bases, with 11 bases between. This CDR3 comprises 14 residues. The germline gives CDR1 ENHRY, CDR2 SYGVKD. The CDR3 DNA reads TGTGCCATCAGTGAGTCTTTGACAGGTGATGGCTACACCTTC. Translating it yields CAISESLTGDGYTF.